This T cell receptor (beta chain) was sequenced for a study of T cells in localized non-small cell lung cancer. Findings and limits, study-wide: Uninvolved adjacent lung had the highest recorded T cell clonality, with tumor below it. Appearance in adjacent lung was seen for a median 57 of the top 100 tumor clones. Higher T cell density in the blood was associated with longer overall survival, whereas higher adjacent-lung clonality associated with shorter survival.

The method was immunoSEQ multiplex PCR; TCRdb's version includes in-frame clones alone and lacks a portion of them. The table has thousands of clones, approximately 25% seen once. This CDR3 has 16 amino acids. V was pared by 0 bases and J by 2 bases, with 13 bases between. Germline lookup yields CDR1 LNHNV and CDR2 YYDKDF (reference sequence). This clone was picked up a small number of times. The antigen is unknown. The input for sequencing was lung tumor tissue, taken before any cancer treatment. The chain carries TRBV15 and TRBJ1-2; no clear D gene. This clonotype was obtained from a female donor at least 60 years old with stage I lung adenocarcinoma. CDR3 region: CATSRDWQELNYGYTF. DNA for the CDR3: TGTGCCACCAGCAGAGACTGGCAGGAACTGAACTATGGCTACACCTTC.